Below, 9 T cell receptor beta chains from the same sample are listed, as sequenced in a study of shared clonotypes between healthy human individuals. The naive CD8 subset, CD45RO-negative cells positively selected for CCR7, excluded terminally differentiated effector memory CD45RA+ cells. Measured with immunoSEQ multiplex PCR; TCRdb has only the in-frame clones, and not every one. The data hold approximately 2,200,000 clones, with just over 90% observed a single time. The sample taken for sequencing was naive CD8+ T cells from PBMCs. The receptor set was obtained from a man aged 18 to 29 in good health. Some clones in this sample may be carry-over from other donors' samples.

The DNA for the CDR3 is TGTGCCAGCCAGGGGACCGAGCAGTACTTC. As protein: CASQGTEQYF. V is TRBV7-9 and J is TRBJ2-7; TRBD1 might be the D (6 bases). CDR1 SEHNR and CDR2 FQNEAQ come from the germline V gene (reference sequence). The V and J ends lost 8 bases and 6 bases respectively, with 8 bases between them. CDR3 length equals 10 residues.

The chain combines TRBV9 with TRBJ2-3; TRBD2 aligns across 8 bases. V was clipped by 7 bases and J by 2 bases; unmatched bases: 12. The CDR3 is made up of 16 amino acids. CDR1 is SGDLS, CDR2 YYNGEE, per germline. This CDR3 is CASAQLAASPTDTQYF. The CDR3 DNA is TGTGCCAGCGCCCAACTAGCGGCATCACCCACAGATACGCAGTATTTT.

CDR3 in DNA: TGTGCCAGCAGCATTATAGCGGGAGCAGATACGCAGTATTTT. It specifies CASSIIAGADTQYF. The chain links TRBV7-2 to TRBJ2-3; 9 bases are shared with TRBD2. This CDR3 has 14 residues. With 5 bases clipped from V and 4 bases from J, the junction kept 4 bases outside the gene matches. Per germline, CDR1 SGHTA and CDR2 FQGNSA. The whole variable domain, remainder taken from reference TRBV7-2 and TRBJ2-3, is GAGVSQSPSNKVTEKGKDVELRCDPISGHTALYWYRQSLGQGLEFLIYFQGNSAPDKSGLPSDRFSAERTGGSVSTLTIQRTQQEDSAVYLCASSIIAGADTQYFGPGTRLTVL.

With regard to this clone: The same CDR3 is also encoded by other DNA sequences in this sample. The chain carries TRBV27 and TRBJ2-7; no reliable D call. Germline CDR1 and CDR2: MNHEY and SMNVEV (reference sequence). The CDR3 runs 13 residues. Trimming stripped 2 bases from V and 2 bases from J, with 7 bases between. CDR3 residues: CASSLGFTYEQYF. CDR3 DNA: TGTGCCAGCAGTTTAGGGTTTACCTACGAGCAGTACTTC.

The genes are TRBV13 and TRBJ2-3; D uncertain. The CDR3 has 14 amino acids. V lost 0 bases and J 2 bases, leaving 6 bases between the germline ends. Germline V lookup: CDR1 PRHDT, CDR2 FYEKMQ (reference sequence). As DNA, the CDR3 is TGTGCCAGCAGCTTAGGGCGGATCACAGATACGCAGTATTTT. Protein product: CASSLGRITDTQYF.

The chain employs TRBV25-1 and TRBJ2-1; TRBD1 is a possible D gene (5 bases). The ends were cut back, 3 bases at V and 2 bases at J, with 11 bases in the middle. CDR3 length equals 15 residues. Germline CDR1 and CDR2: MGHDK and SYGVNS. The CDR3 sequence is CASSEGRGPYNEQFF. The CDR3 coding sequence is TGTGCCAGCAGTGAGGGTAGGGGTCCCTACAATGAGCAGTTCTTC.

The chain links TRBV25-1 to TRBJ2-5; 9 bases fit TRBD1. Germline-derived CDR1 and CDR2 are MGHDK and SYGVNS. J lost 1 base, V lost 5 bases, and 2 bases had no gene match. This CDR3 is 14 amino acids long. In DNA, the CDR3 is TGTGCCAGCAGTATGACAGGGGGCCAAGAGACCCAGTACTTC. This sequence encodes CASSMTGGQETQYF.

This chain links TRBV4-1 with TRBJ2-7; TRBD2 might be the D (6 bases). CDR1 is MGHRA, CDR2 YSYEKL, per germline. The CDR3 is 15 residues long. The V and J ends lost 1 base and 6 bases respectively, with 16 bases between them. CDR3 amino acids: CASSQVGGVVSEQYF. In DNA, the CDR3 is TGCGCCAGCAGCCAAGTGGGCGGGGTTGTCTCCGAGCAGTACTTC.

The chain is built from TRBV9 and TRBJ2-3; perhaps TRBD2 as D (6 bases). This CDR3 has 16 residues. Germline-derived CDR1 and CDR2 are SGDLS and YYNGEE. V lost 4 bases and J 0 bases, leaving 15 bases between the germline ends. This CDR3 is CASSTLVRGSTDTQYF. The CDR3 region has the DNA TGTGCCAGCAGCACCCTCGTTCGGGGGAGCACAGATACGCAGTATTTT.